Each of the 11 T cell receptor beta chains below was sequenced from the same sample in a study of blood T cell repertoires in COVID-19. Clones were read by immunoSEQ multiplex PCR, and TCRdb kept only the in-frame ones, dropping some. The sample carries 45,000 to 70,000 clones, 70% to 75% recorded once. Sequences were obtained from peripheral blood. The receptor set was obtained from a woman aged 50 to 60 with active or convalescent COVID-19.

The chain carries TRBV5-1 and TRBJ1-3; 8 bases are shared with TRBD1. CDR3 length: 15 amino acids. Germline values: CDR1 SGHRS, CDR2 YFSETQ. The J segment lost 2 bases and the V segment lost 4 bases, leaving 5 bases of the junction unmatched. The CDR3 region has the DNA TGCGCCAGCAGCCGCGCAGGGGGCCCTGGAAACACCATATATTTT. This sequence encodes CASSRAGGPGNTIYF.

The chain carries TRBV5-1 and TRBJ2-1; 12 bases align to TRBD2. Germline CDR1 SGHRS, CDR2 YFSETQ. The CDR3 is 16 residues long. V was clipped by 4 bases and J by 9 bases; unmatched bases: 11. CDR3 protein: CASSPRLAGETREQFF. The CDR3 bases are TGCGCCAGCAGCCCCCGACTAGCGGGAGAGACTCGTGAGCAGTTCTTC.

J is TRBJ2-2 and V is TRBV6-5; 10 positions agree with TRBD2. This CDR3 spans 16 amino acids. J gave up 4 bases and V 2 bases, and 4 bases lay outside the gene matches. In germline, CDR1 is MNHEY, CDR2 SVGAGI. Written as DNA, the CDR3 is TGTGCCAGCAGTTACCCTAGCGGGAGTAGCACCGGGGAGCTGTTTTTT. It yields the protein CASSYPSGSSTGELFF.

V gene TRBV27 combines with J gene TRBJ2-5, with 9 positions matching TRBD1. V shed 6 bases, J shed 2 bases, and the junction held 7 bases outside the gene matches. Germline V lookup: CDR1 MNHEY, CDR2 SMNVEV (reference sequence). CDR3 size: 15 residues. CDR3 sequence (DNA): TGTGCCAGCAGCTCCGGGACAGGGCCGCAAGAGACCCAGTACTTC. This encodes CASSSGTGPQETQYF.

CDR3 residues: CASSRWTDEVEQYF. For the CDR3, the DNA is TGTGCCAGCAGCCGATGGACAGACGAGGTCGAGCAGTACTTC. The chain employs TRBV7-9 and TRBJ2-7; the D gene is possibly TRBD1 (6 bases). The CDR3 consists of 14 residues. Germline V CDR1 and CDR2: SEHNR, FQNEAQ (reference sequence). Trimming took off 5 bases at V and 6 bases at J, with 17 bases between the two ends.

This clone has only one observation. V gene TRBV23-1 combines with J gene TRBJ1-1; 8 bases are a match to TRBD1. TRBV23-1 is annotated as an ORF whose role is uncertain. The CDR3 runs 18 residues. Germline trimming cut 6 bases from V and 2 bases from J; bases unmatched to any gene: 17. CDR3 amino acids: CASSSTEDRARGNTEAFF. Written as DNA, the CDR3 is TGCGCCAGCAGCTCTACGGAGGACAGGGCGAGAGGAAACACTGAAGCTTTCTTT.

The CDR3 region is CASSPTDSALGEQFF. The CDR3 DNA is TGCGCCAGCAGCCCTACGGACAGTGCCCTAGGTGAGCAGTTCTTC. The chain carries TRBV5-1 and TRBJ2-1; a weak D match, TRBD1 (6 bases). The CDR3 runs to 15 residues. Germline V gives CDR1 SGHRS, CDR2 YFSETQ. Between the trimmed V and J ends, which lost 4 bases and 9 bases, there was a span of 20 bases.

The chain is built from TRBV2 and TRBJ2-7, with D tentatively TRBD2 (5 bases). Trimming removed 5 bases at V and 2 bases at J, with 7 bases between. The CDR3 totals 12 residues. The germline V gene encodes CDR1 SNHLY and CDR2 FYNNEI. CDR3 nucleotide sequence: TGTGCCAGCAGTCTAGCAGCCTACGAGCAGTACTTC. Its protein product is CASSLAAYEQYF.

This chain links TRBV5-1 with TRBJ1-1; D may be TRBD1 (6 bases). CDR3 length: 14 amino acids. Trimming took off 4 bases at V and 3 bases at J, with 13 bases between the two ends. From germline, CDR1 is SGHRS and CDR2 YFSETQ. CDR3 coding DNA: TGCGCCAGCAGCGGGGGACAAGGGTACACTGAAGCTTTCTTT. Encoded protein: CASSGGQGYTEAFF.

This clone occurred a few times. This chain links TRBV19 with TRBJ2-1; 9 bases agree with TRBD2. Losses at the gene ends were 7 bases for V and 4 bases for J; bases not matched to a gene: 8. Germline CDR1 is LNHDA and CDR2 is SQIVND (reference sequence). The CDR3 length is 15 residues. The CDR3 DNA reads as TGTGCCAGTACCCCCCGGCGGGAGGGTTACAATGAGCAGTTCTTC. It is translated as CASTPRREGYNEQFF. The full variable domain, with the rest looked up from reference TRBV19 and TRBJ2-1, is DGGITQSPKYLFRKEGQNVTLSCEQNLNHDAMYWYRQDPGQGLRLIYYSQIVNDFQKGDIAEGYSVSREKKESFPLTVTSAQKNPTAFYLCASTPRREGYNEQFFGPGTRLTVL.

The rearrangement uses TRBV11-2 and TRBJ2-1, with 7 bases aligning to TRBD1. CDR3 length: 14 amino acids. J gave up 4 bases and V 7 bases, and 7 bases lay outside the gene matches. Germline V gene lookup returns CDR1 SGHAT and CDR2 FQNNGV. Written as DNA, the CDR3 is TGTGCCAGCAAACAGACAGGGAATTACAATGAGCAGTTCTTC. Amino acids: CASKQTGNYNEQFF. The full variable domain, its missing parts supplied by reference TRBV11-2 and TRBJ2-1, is EAGVAQSPRYKIIEKRQSVAFWCNPISGHATLYWYQQILGQGPKLLIQFQNNGVVDDSQLPKDRFSAERLKGVDSTLKIQPAKLEDSAVYLCASKQTGNYNEQFFGPGTRLTVL.